Listed here are 17 T cell receptor beta chains from one sample, sequenced in a study of post-analysis software for immune sequencing data. Overall study findings and caveats: About five TRBV segments were more frequent in patients than controls; TRBV5-6, TRBV5-1 and TRBV20-1 belonged to this group.

These TCRs' antigens remain unknown. cDNA libraries of TCR beta carried unique molecular identifiers. TCRdb re-derived calls from the PCR reads in MiXCR, one entry per CDR3 protein. The table lists 600,000 to 750,000 distinct CDR3 sequences, 55% to 60% of them singletons. The material sequenced was blood. These receptors came from a girl aged 2 to 9 with multiple sclerosis.

The genes are TRBV12-3 or TRBV12-4 and TRBJ2-5; 7 bases are a match to TRBD2. The CDR3 is 16 amino acids. With V trimmed by 5 bases and J by 7 bases, 16 bases remained unmatched. The CDR3 reads CASSRLAPPPKGTQYF. DNA of the CDR3: TGTGCCAGCAGTCGACTAGCCCCCCCCCCGAAAGGGACCCAGTACTTC.

V usage is TRBV5-1 and J usage is TRBJ2-1; weak D call: TRBD1 (6 bases). V was cut by 2 bases and J by 1 base, with 7 bases left in between. The CDR3 runs to 14 residues. The germline CDR1 and CDR2 sequences are SGHRS and YFSETQ. Here the CDR3 DNA reads TGCGCCAGCAGCTTCGACAGGTCCTACAATGAGCAGTTCTTC. The encoded protein is CASSFDRSYNEQFF.

To note about this clonotype: One end of the junction does not line up with germline, which may come from a read error. The chain employs TRBV29-1 and TRBJ2-1; tentative D call: TRBD1 (5 bases). Germline CDR1 is SQVTM and CDR2 is ANQGSEA. The length of the CDR3 is 13 residues. In DNA, the CDR3 is TGCAGCGTTGAACAGGGCTCCTACGATGAGCAGTTCTTC. Protein product: CSVEQGSYDEQFF.

The chain has TRBV9 and TRBJ1-2; no firm D call. The CDR3 is made up of 11 amino acids. CDR1 and CDR2 from the germline V gene are SGDLS and YYNGEE. Trimming cost V 0 bases and J 6 bases, with 3 bases left between them. Here the CDR3 DNA reads TGTGCCAGCAGCGTAGGAGATGGCTACACCTTC. It encodes CASSVGDGYTF.

The chain combines TRBV12-3 or TRBV12-4 with TRBJ2-3; D gene uncertain. Deletions cut 5 bases from V and 0 bases from J, with 9 bases between. The CDR3 consists of 14 residues. The CDR3 DNA reads TGTGCCAGCAGTGACACATCTAGCACAGATACGCAGTATTTT. Translating gives CASSDTSSTDTQYF.

This clonotype was detected only a few times. The V call is TRBV12-3 or TRBV12-4, the J call TRBJ2-3; no clear D gene. The V end lost 4 bases, the J end lost 2 bases, and 4 bases lay between the germline ends. The CDR3 has 12 residues. The CDR3 loop is CASSYNTDTQYF. The CDR3 nucleotides read TGTGCCAGCAGTTACAACACAGATACGCAGTATTTT.

This rearrangement joins TRBV5-5 to TRBJ2-5; 14 bases line up with TRBD2. The J call may not be correct, given that the DNA end is closer to TRBJ2-7. The length of the CDR3 is 14 residues. Per the germline V gene, CDR1 is SGHKS and CDR2 is YYEKEE (reference sequence). The chain's CDR3 is CASSLGTSGSEQYF. The CDR3 DNA reads as TGTGCCAGCAGCTTAGGGACTAGCGGGAGCGAGCAGTACTTC.

This chain uses TRBV15 with TRBJ2-6; D gene uncertain. Trimming left V 1 base short and J 0 bases short, with 7 bases between. The CDR3 sequence is 16 residues long. Per germline, CDR1 LNHNV and CDR2 YYDKDF (reference sequence). CDR3 region: CATSRVSGSGANVLTF. The CDR3 nucleotides are TGTGCCACCAGCAGAGTTTCGGGCTCTGGGGCCAACGTCCTGACTTTC.

The rearrangement joins TRBV10-3 to TRBJ1-1; maybe TRBD1 (6 bases). V lost 3 bases and J 10 bases, leaving 9 bases between the germline ends. CDR1 is ENHRY, CDR2 SYGVKD, per germline. This CDR3 spans 11 amino acids. CDR3 sequence (DNA): TGTGCCATCAGTGAAGGAGGGGGAGCTTTCTTT. Encoded protein: CAISEGGGAFF.

This sequence joins TRBV6-5 and TRBJ2-3, with 8 bases aligning to TRBD2. CDR3 length: 17 amino acids. The germline CDR1 and CDR2 sequences are MNHEY and SVGAGI. Trimming at V came to 4 bases and at J to 3 bases, leaving 12 bases not matched to a gene. In DNA form, the CDR3 reads TGTGCCAGCAGTTCACCTTCAGCGGGAGCCGGGACAGATACGCAGTATTTT. Translating it yields CASSSPSAGAGTDTQYF.

This clonotype was seen a handful of times. The chain employs TRBV7-2 and TRBJ2-3; D remains ambiguous. Germline CDR1 and CDR2: SGHTA and FQGNSA. This CDR3 comprises 13 residues. V lost 5 bases and J lost 4, with 10 bases in between. The CDR3 bases are TGTGCCAGCAGCGACGGCGCCTCAGATACGCAGTATTTT. Its translation is CASSDGASDTQYF.

The V gene is TRBV12-3 or TRBV12-4, the J gene TRBJ2-1; TRBD2 aligns across 15 bases. J gave up 2 bases and V 4 bases, and 6 bases lay outside the gene matches. The CDR3 length is 18 residues. The CDR3 reads CASSSPGLAGGAYNEQFF. CDR3 DNA sequence: TGTGCCAGCAGTTCCCCGGGACTAGCGGGAGGCGCCTACAATGAGCAGTTCTTC.

The V gene is TRBV10-3, the J gene TRBJ2-5; a possible D gene is TRBD2 (5 bases). V shed 6 bases and J shed 1 base, with 12 bases lying between them. This CDR3 contains 14 residues. Germline V gene lookup returns CDR1 ENHRY and CDR2 SYGVKD. CDR3 DNA: TGTGCCATCAGCCAGTCGGGATTCCAAGAGACCCAGTACTTC. Residues: CAISQSGFQETQYF.

This clonotype was observed a handful of times. The rearrangement links TRBV5-5 to TRBJ2-1, with 10 bases matching TRBD2. CDR3 size: 16 residues. Trimming removed 0 bases from V and 7 bases from J; junction bases left unmatched: 7. Germline CDR1 SGHKS, CDR2 YYEKEE (reference sequence). The CDR3 protein is CASSLGRSSGGNEQFF. The CDR3 DNA reads as TGTGCCAGCAGCTTGGGGAGGTCTAGCGGGGGTAATGAGCAGTTCTTC.

CDR3 coding DNA: TGCGCCAGCAGCTTTGGACACGAGATGAACACTGAAGCTTTCTTT. As protein: CASSFGHEMNTEAFF. This chain joins TRBV5-1 and TRBJ1-1, with a tentative D call TRBD1 (5 bases). The CDR3 spans 15 residues. Trimming took off 2 bases at V and 0 bases at J, with 11 bases between the two ends. Germline V lookup: CDR1 SGHRS, CDR2 YFSETQ.

This clonotype was seen once. The chain recombines TRBV20-1 with TRBJ2-1, with 9 positions matching TRBD2. CDR3 length equals 15 residues. The germline gives CDR1 DFQATT, CDR2 SNEGSKA (reference sequence). J was trimmed by 2 bases and V by 6 bases; bases with no gene match: 8. CDR3 nucleotides: TGCAGTGCCGCGGGCGGGGGGGCGCCCTACAATGAGCAGTTCTTC. This gives the protein CSAAGGGAPYNEQFF.

The V and J genes are TRBV10-3 and TRBJ2-7; 15 nucleotides match TRBD2. Gene TRBJ2-5 matches the end of the DNA better, so the J call may be wrong. Germline values: CDR1 ENHRY, CDR2 SYGVKD. This CDR3 spans 15 amino acids. As DNA, the CDR3 is TGTGCCATCAGCGGACTAGCGGGGGGGCCAGAGACCCAGTACTTC. It translates to CAISGLAGGPETQYF.